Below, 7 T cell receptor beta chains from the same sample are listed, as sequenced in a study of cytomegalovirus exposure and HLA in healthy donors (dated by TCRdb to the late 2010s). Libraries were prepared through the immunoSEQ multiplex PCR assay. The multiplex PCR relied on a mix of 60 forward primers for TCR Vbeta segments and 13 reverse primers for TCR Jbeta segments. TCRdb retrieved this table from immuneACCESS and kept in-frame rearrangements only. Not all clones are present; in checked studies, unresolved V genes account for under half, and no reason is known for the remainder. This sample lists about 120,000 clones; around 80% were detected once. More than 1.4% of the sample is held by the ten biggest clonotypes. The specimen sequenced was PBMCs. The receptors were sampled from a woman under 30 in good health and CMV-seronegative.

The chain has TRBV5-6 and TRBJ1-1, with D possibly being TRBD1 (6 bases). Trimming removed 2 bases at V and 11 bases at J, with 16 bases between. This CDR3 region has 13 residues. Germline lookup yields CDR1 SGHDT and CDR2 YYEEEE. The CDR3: CASSFAAGESAFF. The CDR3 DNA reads TGTGCCAGCAGCTTTGCTGCAGGGGAATCGGCTTTCTTT.

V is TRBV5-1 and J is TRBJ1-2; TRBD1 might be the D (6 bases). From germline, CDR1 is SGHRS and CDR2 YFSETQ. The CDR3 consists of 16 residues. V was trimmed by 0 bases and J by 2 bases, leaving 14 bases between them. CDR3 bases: TGCGCCAGCAGCTTGGCCATGTGGGGGCTCAACTATGGCTACACCTTC. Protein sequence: CASSLAMWGLNYGYTF. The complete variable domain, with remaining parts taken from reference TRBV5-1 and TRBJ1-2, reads KAGVTQTPRYLIKTRGQQVTLSCSPISGHRSVSWYQQTPGQGLQFLFEYFSETQRNKGNFPGRFSGRQFSNSRSEMNVSTLELGDSALYLCASSLAMWGLNYGYTFGSGTRLTVV.

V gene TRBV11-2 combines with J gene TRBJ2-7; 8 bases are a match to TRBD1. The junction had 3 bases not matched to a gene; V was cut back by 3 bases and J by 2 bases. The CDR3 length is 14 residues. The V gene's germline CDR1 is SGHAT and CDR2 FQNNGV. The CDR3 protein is CASSLTGATYEQYF. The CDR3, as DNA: TGTGCCAGCAGCTTGACAGGGGCTACCTACGAGCAGTACTTC.

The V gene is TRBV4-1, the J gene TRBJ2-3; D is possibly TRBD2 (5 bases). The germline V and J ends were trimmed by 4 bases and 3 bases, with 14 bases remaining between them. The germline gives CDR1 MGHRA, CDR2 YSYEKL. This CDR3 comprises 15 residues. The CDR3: CASSLYGELTDTQYF. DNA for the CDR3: TGCGCCAGCAGCCTATACGGGGAATTGACAGATACGCAGTATTTT.

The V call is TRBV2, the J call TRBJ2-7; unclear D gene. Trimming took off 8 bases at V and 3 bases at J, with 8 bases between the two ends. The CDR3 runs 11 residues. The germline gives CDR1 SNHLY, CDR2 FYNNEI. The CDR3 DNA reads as TGTGCCAGCCGCCCGAGCTACGAGCAGTACTTC. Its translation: CASRPSYEQYF.

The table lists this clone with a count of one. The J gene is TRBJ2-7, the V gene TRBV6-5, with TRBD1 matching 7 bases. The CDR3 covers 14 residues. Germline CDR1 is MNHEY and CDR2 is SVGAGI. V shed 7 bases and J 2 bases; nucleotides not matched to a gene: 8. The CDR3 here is CASKKGDSPYEQYF. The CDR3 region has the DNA TGTGCCAGCAAAAAGGGGGACAGCCCCTACGAGCAGTACTTC.

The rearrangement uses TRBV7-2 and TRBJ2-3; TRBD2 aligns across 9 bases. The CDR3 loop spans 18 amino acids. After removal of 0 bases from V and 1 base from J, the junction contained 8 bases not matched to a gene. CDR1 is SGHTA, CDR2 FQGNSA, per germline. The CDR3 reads CASSLAKVAGAGTDTQYF. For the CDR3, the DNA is TGTGCCAGCAGCTTAGCGAAGGTAGCGGGGGCCGGCACAGATACGCAGTATTTT. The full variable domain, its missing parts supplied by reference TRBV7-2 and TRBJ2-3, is GAGVSQSPSNKVTEKGKDVELRCDPISGHTALYWYRQSLGQGLEFLIYFQGNSAPDKSGLPSDRFSAERTGGSVSTLTIQRTQQEDSAVYLCASSLAKVAGAGTDTQYFGPGTRLTVL.